This is a list of T cell receptor beta chains from one sample in a study of Graves' ophthalmopathy and Graves' hyperthyroidism. TCRdb re-analysed the multiplex PCR reads in MiXCR, keeping a single row per CDR3 protein. The data show approximately 330,000 distinct CDR3 sequences, 15% to 20% seen once. The sequenced sample was peripheral blood. These TCRs come from an adult man with Graves' ophthalmopathy. Each CDR3 is given with its conserved first and last residue.

v_call,cdr3_aa
TRBV28,CASSTPTYEQYF
TRBV11-1,CASSPGRPDSNTEAFF
TRBV7-2,CASSVWEGTKGETQYF
TRBV12-3/TRBV12-4,CASSFGGSGANVLTF
TRBV28,CASSFGASGANVLTF
TRBV19,CASKVSQNTGELFF
TRBV15,CATSWGGSGRNEQYF
TRBV19,CASSDGGDTLNTEAFF
TRBV29-1,CSVGTGTYEQYF
TRBV4-3,CASSQQPRVGEAFF
TRBV6-1,CASRAGQGAVVDQPQHF
TRBV6-5,CASSQLGLGQYF
TRBV7-2,CASSPPPDIQYF
TRBV12-3/TRBV12-4,CASSFATGMGKRTEAFF
TRBV20-1,CSASDPRGDYGYTF
TRBV19,CASYDPRTEAFF
TRBV9,CASSVTDRGAYEQYF
TRBV28,CASSALTGKNIQYF
TRBV6-1,CASSLDLGASAGYTF
TRBV5-1,CASSRTAPAGTNTGELFF
TRBV15,CATSSPTTGDYSNQPQHF
TRBV5-1,CASSADDRGLYGYTF
TRBV11-2,CASSRGDGANVLTF
TRBV19,CASSMIRGVGYTF
TRBV18,CASSPPSMSKETQYF
TRBV11-2,CASSLDRGTGASEQYF
TRBV19,CASSIPNTEAFF
TRBV6-2/TRBV6-3,CASSYQTSGIYEQYF
TRBV5-8,CASSTLRGIGEQYF
TRBV6-2/TRBV6-3,CASSDLLVGEQYF
TRBV12-3/TRBV12-4,CASRPGANVLTF
TRBV12-3/TRBV12-4,CASSLEVGGALHF
TRBV30,CAWSVLTIGELFF
TRBV11-2,CASSLRELLPRSYNSPLHF
TRBV3-1,CASSHRQRNTEAFF
TRBV5-1,CASSPASGGEQPQHF
TRBV27,CASSLSTSAGKETQYF
TRBV25-1,CASSDLEILKQETQYF
TRBV6-2/TRBV6-3,CASSYSIPGTGGSNYGYTF
TRBV5-1,CASSRDTSSYEQYF
TRBV12-3/TRBV12-4,CASSAPGTGVHEQYF
TRBV11-3,CASSSNAGGALYGYTF
TRBV27,CASSLAREDYEQYF
TRBV20-1,CSARSPDNGNTIYF
TRBV20-1,CSARDPIRLAGEQYF
TRBV6-6,CASSPLQGLGDSPLHF
TRBV5-1,CASSLQGWRQETQYF
TRBV19,CASSFRQNYGYTF